Below, 29 T cell receptor beta chains from the same sample are listed, as sequenced in a study of blood T cell repertoires in COVID-19. Libraries were prepared by immunoSEQ multiplex PCR; TCRdb keeps only in-frame clonotypes and omits some of them. The data hold some 170,000 clones, with around 81% observed a single time. Material: peripheral blood. The receptors derive from a woman between 40 and 50 years old with COVID-19, enrolled during active disease.

This rearrangement joins TRBV7-3 to TRBJ1-6; possibly TRBD1 for D (6 bases). The germline V gene encodes CDR1 SGHTA and CDR2 FQGTGA. This CDR3 is built from 13 residues. Trimming removed 5 bases at V and 7 bases at J, with 9 bases between. CDR3 in amino acids: CASSRTGNSPLHF. DNA of the CDR3: TGTGCCAGCAGCCGTACAGGGAATTCACCCCTCCACTTT.

The chain employs TRBV7-9 and TRBJ2-1, with 10 bases matching TRBD2. This CDR3 spans 12 amino acids. V was clipped by 7 bases and J by 12 bases; unmatched bases: 6. Germline assignment: CDR1 SEHNR and CDR2 FQNEAQ (reference sequence). CDR3 bases: TGTGCCAGCACCGAGCGGGAGGGTCGGCAGTTCTTC. As protein: CASTEREGRQFF.

This sequence joins TRBV5-4 and TRBJ2-5, with D tentatively TRBD2 (6 bases). Trimming removed 0 bases at V and 2 bases at J, with 8 bases between. Germline V CDR1 and CDR2: SGHNT, YYREEE (reference sequence). The CDR3 runs 14 residues. This CDR3 reads CASSLAGVQETQYF. DNA for the CDR3: TGTGCCAGCAGCTTGGCGGGGGTGCAAGAGACCCAGTACTTC.

The chain carries TRBV19 and TRBJ1-5, with a weak D call TRBD1 (6 bases). V was trimmed by 5 bases and J by 0 bases, leaving 11 bases between them. The CDR3 runs 15 residues. Germline V CDR1 and CDR2: LNHDA, SQIVND (reference sequence). CDR3 DNA: TGTGCCAGTAGTTACAGGGAGAGTAGCAATCAGCCCCAGCATTTT. Translating it yields CASSYRESSNQPQHF.

The J gene is TRBJ2-1, the V gene TRBV13, with D possibly being TRBD1 (6 bases). The germline V gene has CDR1 PRHDT and CDR2 FYEKMQ (reference sequence). This CDR3 region has 16 residues. Trimming stripped 1 base from V and 4 bases from J, with 14 bases between. CDR3 region: CASSLVRQAPYNEQFF. CDR3 sequence (DNA): TGTGCCAGCAGCTTAGTGCGACAGGCACCTTACAATGAGCAGTTCTTC. Variable domain in full (rest from reference TRBV13 and TRBJ2-1): AAGVIQSPRHLIKEKRETATLKCYPIPRHDTVYWYQQGPGQDPQFLISFYEKMQSDKGSIPDRFSAQQFSDYHSELNMSSLELGDSALYFCASSLVRQAPYNEQFFGPGTRLTVL.

This clone was seen just once. This chain joins TRBV7-8 and TRBJ2-3, with 7 bases matching TRBD1. This CDR3 is built from 16 residues. From germline, CDR1 is SGHVS and CDR2 FQNEAQ. After removal of 2 bases from V and 2 bases from J, the junction contained 7 bases not matched to a gene. The CDR3 coding sequence is TGTGCCAGCAGCTTAATTTGGACAGGATACACAGATACGCAGTATTTT. Protein product: CASSLIWTGYTDTQYF. Together with reference TRBV7-8 and TRBJ2-3, the CDR3 gives the full variable domain: GAGVSQSPRYKVAKRGQDVALRCDPISGHVSLFWYQQALGQGPEFLTYFQNEAQLDKSGLPSDRFFAERPEGSVSTLKIQRTQQEDSAVYLCASSLIWTGYTDTQYFGPGTRLTVL.

This chain connects TRBV11-1 to TRBJ2-4; D is perhaps TRBD1 (5 bases). From germline, CDR1 is SGHAT and CDR2 FQDESV (reference sequence). This CDR3 is built from 13 residues. Trimming shortened V by 10 bases and J by 1 base, and 11 bases separated the two germline ends. CDR3 sequence: CANDSRAKNIQYF. DNA of the CDR3: TGTGCCAATGACAGTCGGGCCAAAAACATTCAGTACTTC.

The V call is TRBV7-8, the J call TRBJ2-7, with a weak D call TRBD1 (6 bases). Trimming left V 1 base short and J 5 bases short, with 12 bases between. The CDR3 has 14 amino acids. Germline loops: CDR1 SGHVS, CDR2 FQNEAQ. This CDR3 reads CASSLGYQGNEQYV. CDR3 coding DNA: TGTGCCAGCAGCTTAGGATACCAGGGGAACGAGCAGTACGTC.

V usage is TRBV27 and J usage is TRBJ2-5; TRBD2 might be the D (7 bases). CDR1 is MNHEY, CDR2 SMNVEV, per germline (reference sequence). Trimming removed 5 bases from V and 5 bases from J, with 18 bases in between. The CDR3 has 15 residues. CDR3: CASSPLFGRGETQYF. In DNA, the CDR3 is TGTGCCAGCAGTCCCCTGTTTGGGAGGGGGGAGACCCAGTACTTC.

The gene calls are TRBV5-1 and TRBJ2-3; D perhaps matches TRBD2 (6 bases). The CDR3 extends over 17 amino acids. The germline CDR1 and CDR2 sequences are SGHRS and YFSETQ. Trimming stripped 0 bases from V and 4 bases from J, with 18 bases between. CDR3 sequence: CASSLAHGGGGADTQYF. Written as DNA, the CDR3 is TGCGCCAGCAGCTTGGCTCACGGCGGAGGAGGGGCAGATACGCAGTATTTT.

The chain combines TRBV9 with TRBJ2-2; 9 nucleotides match TRBD2. This CDR3 has 15 residues. Germline CDR1 reads SGDLS; CDR2 reads YYNGEE. Trimming removed 6 bases from V and 2 bases from J; junction bases left unmatched: 5. The CDR3 is CASMTSGSNTGELFF. DNA of the CDR3: TGTGCCAGCATGACTAGCGGATCTAACACCGGGGAGCTGTTTTTT.

The chain recombines TRBV19 with TRBJ2-1; no definite D call. V lost 3 bases, J lost 7 bases, and 4 bases lay in between. The CDR3 has 11 residues. Germline CDR1 and CDR2: LNHDA and SQIVND (reference sequence). For the CDR3, the DNA is TGTGCCAGTAGTATTTATAATGAGCAGTTCTTC. Translated, it gives CASSIYNEQFF.

The V gene is TRBV30, the J gene TRBJ2-2; D is unresolved. The CDR3 spans 14 residues. The germline CDR1 and CDR2 sequences are GTSNPN and SVGIG (reference sequence). The V end was cut by 1 base, the J end by 4 bases, with 10 bases between. CDR3 protein: CAWSAYSSTGELFF. CDR3 DNA sequence: TGTGCCTGGAGTGCGTACAGCTCCACCGGGGAGCTGTTTTTT.

The CDR3 sequence: CASSVDRGTYEQYF. The CDR3 DNA reads as TGTGCCAGCAGCGTAGACCGGGGGACCTACGAGCAGTACTTC. This chain connects TRBV7-2 to TRBJ2-7; D might be TRBD2 (6 bases). V was cut by 5 bases and J by 2 bases, with 13 bases left in between. CDR1 is SGHTA, CDR2 FQGNSA, per germline. This CDR3 has 14 residues.

The chain is built from TRBV2 and TRBJ2-7; 14 nucleotides align to TRBD2. Germline V gene lookup returns CDR1 SNHLY and CDR2 FYNNEI. The ends lost 2 bases at V and 9 bases at J; junction bases unmatched: 15. This CDR3 has 18 amino acids. The CDR3 sequence: CASSEMQTGLAGENVQYF. The DNA for the CDR3 is TGTGCCAGCAGTGAAATGCAGACGGGACTAGCGGGAGAAAATGTGCAGTACTTC.

The chain couples TRBV6-1 to TRBJ1-4; D uncertain. V was clipped by 3 bases and J by 8 bases, with 4 bases between them. The CDR3 sequence is 11 residues long. CDR1 is MNHNS and CDR2 is SASEGT in the germline V gene. CDR3 loop: CASSDREKLFF. The CDR3 coding sequence is TGTGCCAGCAGTGATCGGGAAAAACTGTTTTTT.

The chain carries TRBV19 and TRBJ2-7, with 7 bases identical to TRBD1. CDR1 LNHDA and CDR2 SQIVND come from the germline V gene (reference sequence). Trimming at V came to 5 bases and at J to 4 bases, leaving 5 bases not matched to a gene. The CDR3 contains 13 residues. The CDR3 DNA is TGTGCCAGTAGTCCCTCACAGGGGTACGAGCAGTACGTC. Translated, it gives CASSPSQGYEQYV.

This sequence joins TRBV18 and TRBJ2-4, with 12 bases aligning to TRBD2. The CDR3 has 17 amino acids. Germline loops: CDR1 KGHSH, CDR2 LQKENI. V lost 3 bases to trimming and J lost 0 bases; unmatched junction nucleotides: 3. The CDR3 DNA is TGTGCCAGCTCACCGATGGGACTAGCGGGAGCCAAAAACATTCAGTACTTC. Its protein is CASSPMGLAGAKNIQYF.

The chain recombines TRBV2 with TRBJ2-3; TRBD2 matches at 8 bases. Trimming at V came to 2 bases and at J to 2 bases, leaving 6 bases not matched to a gene. CDR1 is SNHLY, CDR2 FYNNEI, per germline. This CDR3 has 16 amino acids. CDR3 region: CASSEIGSGVTDTQYF. As DNA, the CDR3 is TGTGCCAGCAGTGAAATCGGTAGCGGGGTCACAGATACGCAGTATTTT.

This chain connects TRBV6-4 to TRBJ2-2, with a tentative D call TRBD2 (5 bases). V gave up 2 bases and J gave up 4 bases, with 5 bases separating them. Germline values: CDR1 MRHNA, CDR2 SNTAGT. CDR3 length: 13 residues. The chain's CDR3 is CASSDGSTGELFF. The DNA for the CDR3 is TGTGCCAGCAGTGACGGGAGCACCGGGGAGCTGTTTTTT.

The V call is TRBV9, the J call TRBJ2-2; 7 nucleotides agree with TRBD2. V was clipped by 3 bases and J by 10 bases; unmatched bases: 9. Germline assignment: CDR1 SGDLS and CDR2 YYNGEE. This CDR3 contains 14 residues. CDR3 sequence reads: CASSAPGLPPELFF. The CDR3 nucleotides are TGTGCCAGCAGCGCACCGGGACTACCCCCGGAGCTGTTTTTT. The full variable domain, with the rest looked up from reference TRBV9 and TRBJ2-2, is DSGVTQTPKHLITATGQRVTLRCSPRSGDLSVYWYQQSLDQGLQFLIQYYNGEERAKGNILERFSAQQFPDLHSELNLSSLELGDSALYFCASSAPGLPPELFFGEGSRLTVL.

The chain combines TRBV30 with TRBJ1-4, with no clear D. The CDR3 consists of 12 residues. V was pared by 0 bases and J by 11 bases, with 10 bases between. Germline CDR1 GTSNPN, CDR2 SVGIG (reference sequence). The CDR3 spells CAWSVGPGKLFF. CDR3 nucleotide sequence: TGTGCCTGGAGTGTAGGACCGGGGAAACTGTTTTTT.

This clone showed up just once. The same CDR3 can be traced to other DNA sequences in this sample. The V and J genes are TRBV9 and TRBJ2-1, with 11 bases fitting TRBD2. The V gene end was trimmed by 2 bases and the J gene end by 4 bases; junction bases not matched to a gene: 2. The germline gives CDR1 SGDLS, CDR2 YYNGEE. CDR3 length: 15 amino acids. This chain's CDR3 is CASSVLAGGYNEQFF. In nucleotides, the CDR3 is TGTGCCAGCAGCGTCTTAGCGGGGGGGTACAATGAGCAGTTCTTC.

The chain combines TRBV2 with TRBJ2-1; no definite D call. Germline lookup yields CDR1 SNHLY and CDR2 FYNNEI. Trimming took off 3 bases at V and 4 bases at J, with 4 bases between the two ends. CDR3 length: 12 residues. The CDR3 sequence is CASSDAYNEQFF. For the CDR3, the DNA is TGTGCCAGCAGTGACGCGTACAATGAGCAGTTCTTC.

The chain combines TRBV11-2 with TRBJ2-7; 7 nucleotides line up with TRBD2. The CDR3 covers 15 residues. Germline CDR1 reads SGHAT; CDR2 reads FQNNGV. V dropped 6 bases and J dropped 3; count of bases not matched to a gene: 11. CDR3 nucleotides: TGTGCCAGCAGTCAGGGATTGGGAGGGTTCTACGAGCAGTACGTC. As protein: CASSQGLGGFYEQYV.

The J gene is TRBJ1-1, the V gene TRBV18; 9 bases align to TRBD1. The CDR3 runs 14 residues. V shed 6 bases, J shed 1 base, and the junction held 3 bases outside the gene matches. The germline CDR1 and CDR2 sequences are KGHSH and LQKENI. The CDR3 reads CASSAGQGNTEAFF. The CDR3, as DNA: TGTGCCAGCTCCGCGGGACAGGGGAACACTGAAGCTTTCTTT.

This clone was recorded only once. This sequence joins TRBV19 and TRBJ2-1; 7 bases map to TRBD2. The junction had 10 bases not matched to a gene; V was cut back by 3 bases and J by 5 bases. The CDR3 totals 16 residues. The germline gives CDR1 LNHDA, CDR2 SQIVND (reference sequence). CDR3 sequence (DNA): TGTGCCAGTAGTATTCCGTGGGCTAGCGGTGACAATGAGCAGTTCTTC. Its translation is CASSIPWASGDNEQFF.

The V and J genes are TRBV11-2 and TRBJ2-1, with D tentatively TRBD2 (6 bases). This CDR3 comprises 16 residues. V was pared by 5 bases and J by 2 bases, with 16 bases between. Germline CDR1 and CDR2: SGHAT and FQNNGV. The CDR3 DNA reads as TGTGCCAGCAGCCTAAACAGCGGGCCTCCCTACAATGAGCAGTTCTTC. It encodes CASSLNSGPPYNEQFF.

This clone was seen only once. The chain uses TRBV30 and TRBJ2-1; 7 bases line up with TRBD2. Unmatched junction bases numbered 11, after V lost 4 bases and J lost 5 bases. The CDR3 has 15 amino acids. Germline V CDR1 and CDR2: GTSNPN, SVGIG (reference sequence). CDR3 loop: CAWKGFGGGNNEQFF. CDR3 nucleotides: TGTGCCTGGAAAGGATTTGGCGGGGGAAACAATGAGCAGTTCTTC. Looking up the rest from reference TRBV30 and TRBJ2-1 gives the full variable domain: SQTIHQWPATLVQPVGSPLSLECTVEGTSNPNLYWYRQAAGRGLQLLFYSVGIGQISSEVPQNLSASRPQDRQFILSSKKLLLSDSGFYLCAWKGFGGGNNEQFFGPGTRLTVL.